Reported below is one T cell receptor (beta chain). The sample belongs to a study of blood T cell repertoires in COVID-19. The CDR3 runs to 13 residues. V was cut by 5 bases and J by 3 bases, with 10 bases left in between. From germline, CDR1 is SGHTA and CDR2 FQGTGA. Under the authors' procedure: Scientists estimated how many nucleated cells there were by amplifying reference gene primers. Sequenced by immunoSEQ multiplex PCR; TCRdb stores in-frame clones only, minus some. That table is the source of V, J and clone size, and D and trimming were worked out from the DNA. The repertoire holds about 260,000 clones, with 80% to 90% as singletons.

What was sequenced was peripheral blood. The chain combines TRBV7-3 with TRBJ2-5, with a weak D call TRBD1 (6 bases). This clonotype originated in a man in his 60s with acute or convalescent COVID-19. The CDR3 loop reads CASSRTVEETQYF. CDR3 in DNA: TGTGCCAGCAGCCGGACAGTTGAAGAGACCCAGTACTTC.